A selection of T cell receptor beta chains follows, all from one sample in a study of cytomegalovirus exposure and HLA in healthy donors. TCRdb keeps only in-frame clones here, not all; method: immunoSEQ multiplex PCR. The table shows about 60,000 clones, with 70% to 85% occurring only once. Sample: PBMCs. The receptors here all came from a man aged 25 to 40 in good health and CMV-seronegative. CDR3s include the opening cysteine and the closing phenylalanine or tryptophan. A D gene is named only where the DNA matches it firmly. Some rows mark clone size as missing; the rest say once, few, many or name a class of expanded clone.

d_call j_call clone_size v_call cdr3_nt cdr3_aa
NA TRBJ2-5 NA TRBV30 TGTGCCTGGAGTGCGGGTTTAGAGCAGTACTTC CAWSAGLEQYF
TRBD1 TRBJ1-2 NA TRBV29-1 TGCAGCGTTGTTGGAGGGGGGACAGATTTCTTATATGGCTACACCTTC CSVVGGGTDFLYGYTF
NA TRBJ2-1 NA TRBV5-1 TGCGCCAGCAGCTTGAGAACTAGCTCCTACAATGAGCAGTTCTTC CASSLRTSSYNEQFF
NA TRBJ2-7 NA TRBV2 TGTGCCAGCACCGAGGGTTTGTTATCGTCCTACGAGCAGTACTTC CASTEGLLSSYEQYF
TRBD1 TRBJ1-5 NA TRBV27 TGTGCCAGCAGTTTAAAAGGGACAGGGGACATTCAGCCCCAGCATTTT CASSLKGTGDIQPQHF
TRBD1 TRBJ1-5 NA TRBV6-1 TGTGCCAGCAGGGCTGGACAGGGAAGAAATCAGCCCCAGCATTTT CASRAGQGRNQPQHF
TRBD1 TRBJ1-2 NA TRBV11-1 TGTGCCAGCAGCTGGGACAGCAATTATGGCTACACCTTC CASSWDSNYGYTF
TRBD2 TRBJ2-1 NA TRBV9 TGTGCCAGCAGCACCTTGTCGGGACTAGTAATCAATGAGCAGTTCTTC CASSTLSGLVINEQFF
TRBD1 TRBJ1-5 NA TRBV15 TGTGCCACCAGCAGGGAGGGGCAGGGGGCGGATGTTGGCAATCAGCCCCAGCATTTT CATSREGQGADVGNQPQHF
NA TRBJ2-7 few TRBV5-1 TGCGCCAGCAGCTTATTACCGAGCTCCTACGAGCAGTACTTC CASSLLPSSYEQYF
NA TRBJ1-3 NA TRBV2 TGTGCCAGCAGTGACTACTACATTCTGTCGGGAAACACCATATATTTT CASSDYYILSGNTIYF
TRBD2 TRBJ2-1 NA TRBV7-9 TGTGCCAGCAGCTTGAGCGGGGGGAGCTCCTACAATGAGCAGTTCTTC CASSLSGGSSYNEQFF
NA TRBJ1-6 NA TRBV18 TGTGCCAGCTCCAGGAATATTGACTATAATTCACCCCTCCACTTT CASSRNIDYNSPLHF
NA TRBJ1-2 NA TRBV19 TGTGCCAGTAGTATCGACAGATACCTAGGCTATGGCTACACCTTC CASSIDRYLGYGYTF
TRBD1 TRBJ2-1 NA TRBV5-6 TGTGCCAGCAGCTTGGGCGGACAGGGGTTCGGCAATGAGCAGTTCTTC CASSLGGQGFGNEQFF
TRBD2 TRBJ2-5 NA TRBV7-6 TGTGCCAGCAGCCAGGGACTAGCGGGAGGACGGGAGACCCAGTACTTC CASSQGLAGGRETQYF
TRBD1 TRBJ1-2 once TRBV6-5 TGTGCCAGCAGTCGGACAGGGACCTACTATGGCTACACCTTC CASSRTGTYYGYTF
NA TRBJ2-2 NA TRBV7-3 TGTGCCAGCAGCACTAGCCCTAACAGGATATCGAACACCGGGGAGCTGTTTTTT CASSTSPNRISNTGELFF
NA TRBJ1-5 NA TRBV11-2 TGTGCCAGCAGCCGAAGCCTAAATCAGCCCCAGCATTTT CASSRSLNQPQHF
TRBD1 TRBJ2-7 once TRBV27 TGTGCCAGCAGAAATACAGGGGGCTACGACCAGTACTTC CASRNTGGYDQYF
TRBD1 TRBJ1-6 NA TRBV27 TGTGCCAGCAGTTTAGACGTCGGACAGGGAGGCTTGGGTTCACCCCTCCACTTT CASSLDVGQGGLGSPLHF
NA TRBJ2-6 NA TRBV6-4 TGTGCCAGCAGTGACCAGCCGCGGGGGACAGGGGCCAACGTCCTGACTTTC CASSDQPRGTGANVLTF
TRBD1 TRBJ2-1 NA TRBV4-1 TGCGCCAGCGTAAACGTGGGGACAGGGGGCATTCGGCGCTACAATGAGCAGTTCTTC CASVNVGTGGIRRYNEQFF
TRBD1 TRBJ2-1 NA TRBV11-3 TGTGCCAGCAGCGAGCAAGGACAGGGTTCGACGAATGAGCAGTTCTTC CASSEQGQGSTNEQFF
TRBD2 TRBJ2-1 NA TRBV10-3 TGTGCCATCAGTGTACTAGCGGCGCGAGGGGTTTACAATGAGCAGTTCTTC CAISVLAARGVYNEQFF
NA TRBJ2-5 NA TRBV6-5 TGTGCCAGCAGTTACTCCGCAGGGTCCCGAGAGACCCAGTACTTC CASSYSAGSRETQYF
TRBD1 TRBJ1-2 NA TRBV5-1 TGCGCCAGCAGCCCGACGGGACAGGGGAATGGCTACACCTTC CASSPTGQGNGYTF
TRBD2 TRBJ2-1 NA TRBV6-4 TGTGCCAGCAGCACCCTAGCGGGGCCGTACAATGAGCAGTTCTTC CASSTLAGPYNEQFF
TRBD1 TRBJ2-1 NA TRBV5-1 TGCGCCAGCAGCTCGGGGACAGGCCCCAGCAATGAGCAGTTCTTC CASSSGTGPSNEQFF
TRBD1 TRBJ1-3 NA TRBV6-5 TGTGCCAGCAGTTCTGGGACAGGGGGAAACACCATATATTTT CASSSGTGGNTIYF
TRBD1 TRBJ2-3 NA TRBV5-8 TGTGCCAGCAGCTTAGAACAGGGGGGCCGAACAGATACGCAGTATTTT CASSLEQGGRTDTQYF
NA TRBJ1-4 NA TRBV19 TGTGCCAGTAGTATCATGTCAGGAATGGGTAATGAAAAACTGTTTTTT CASSIMSGMGNEKLFF
NA TRBJ1-4 few TRBV11-3 TGTGCCAGCAGCTTTGAAGGAGATGGGGAAAAACTGTTTTTT CASSFEGDGEKLFF
TRBD2 TRBJ2-4 NA TRBV11-1 TGTGCCAGCAGCTTCGCTAGCGGGGGGGTAGCCAAAAACATTCAGTACTTC CASSFASGGVAKNIQYF
NA TRBJ2-1 NA TRBV7-8 TGTGCCAGCAGCTTAGTAAAAGCGGGACAGGAATCCAATGAGCAGTTCTTC CASSLVKAGQESNEQFF
NA TRBJ1-1 NA TRBV5-7 TGTGCCAGCAGCCACACAGGGGAAGCTTTCTTT CASSHTGEAFF
NA TRBJ1-4 NA TRBV5-4 TGTGCCAGCAGTCGCGGGGGGGCAGAAGAAAAACTGTTTTTT CASSRGGAEEKLFF
NA TRBJ2-5 NA TRBV6-6 TGTGCCAGCAGTACTACAGAGACCCAGTACTTC CASSTTETQYF
NA TRBJ1-1 NA TRBV5-1 TGCGCCAGCAGCTTGGGAACAAGAACTGAAGCTTTCTTT CASSLGTRTEAFF
TRBD2 TRBJ2-5 NA TRBV4-1 TGCGCCAGCAGCCAAGTTGCGGGGGGGGAGACCCAGTACTTC CASSQVAGGETQYF
TRBD1 TRBJ1-1 NA TRBV19 TGTGCCAGTAGTTCCCCGTCAGGGGGCAAAAAGAACACTGAAGCTTTCTTT CASSSPSGGKKNTEAFF